This TCR beta chain was documented in a study of OX40 agonist ivuxolimab in advanced cancers. About the research overall: Patients in dose escalation had liver, melanoma, kidney or head and neck cancers.

Regarding the study as a whole: The mean number of expanded clones was higher in CD8+ T cells than in CD4+. At 0.1 to 3.0 mg/kg and by week 6, CD4+ and CD8+ T cells in the blood had expanded clonally.

V shed 2 bases and J shed 2 bases, with 9 bases lying between them. The CDR3 runs 14 residues. The germline gives CDR1 SGHTA, CDR2 FQGNSA. Sequenced by immunoSEQ multiplex PCR; TCRdb stores in-frame clones only, minus some. The sample consists of around 72,000 clones, around 88% of them appearing once. Note on this clone: Antigen unknown.

The V call is TRBV7-2, the J call TRBJ1-2; no reliable D call. The sequence was collected from an adult with an advanced solid tumor such as melanoma, head and neck, liver or kidney cancer. The input for sequencing was CD4+ or CD8+ T cells sorted from blood, taken in a trial of the OX40 agonist ivuxolimab. Written as DNA, the CDR3 is TGTGCCAGCAGCTTAAGGGAATTAAACTATGGCTACACCTTC. It specifies CASSLRELNYGYTF.